This T cell receptor (beta chain) was recovered during a study of neoadjuvant nivolumab and ipilimumab in lung cancer. Findings of the study overall: Higher pretherapy blood TCR richness went with higher resected-tumor richness. A small number of samples were TCR sequenced.

This clone was found once. What it binds is unknown. Sequenced by immunoSEQ multiplex PCR; TCRdb stores in-frame clones only, minus some. This sample has roughly 28,000 clones; under 85% occur once, and the top ten carry approximately 5.1%. This CDR3 is built from 15 residues. The germline V and J ends were trimmed by 2 bases and 0 bases, with 9 bases remaining between them. Germline loops: CDR1 SGHRS, CDR2 YFSETQ. The chain employs TRBV5-1 and TRBJ1-3; D remains unclear. The sample here was tumor tissue, taken after neoadjuvant nivolumab, alone or with ipilimumab, at or shortly before surgery. This TCR came from an adult with non-small cell lung cancer. This chain's CDR3 is CASSFGNPSGNTIYF. CDR3 DNA: TGCGCCAGCAGCTTTGGAAACCCCTCTGGAAACACCATATATTTT.